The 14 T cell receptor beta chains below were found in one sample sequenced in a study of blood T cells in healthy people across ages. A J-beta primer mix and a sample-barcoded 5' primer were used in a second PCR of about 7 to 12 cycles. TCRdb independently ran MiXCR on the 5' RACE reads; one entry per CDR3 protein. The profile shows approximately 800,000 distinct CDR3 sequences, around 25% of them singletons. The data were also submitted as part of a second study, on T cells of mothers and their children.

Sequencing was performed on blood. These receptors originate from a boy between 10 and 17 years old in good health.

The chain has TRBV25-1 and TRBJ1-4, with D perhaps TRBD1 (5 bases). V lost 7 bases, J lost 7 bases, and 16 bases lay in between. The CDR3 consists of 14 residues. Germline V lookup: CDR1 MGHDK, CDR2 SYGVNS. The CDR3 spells CASTPRGGSEKLFF. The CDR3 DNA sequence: TGTGCCAGCACCCCCCGTGGGGGTAGTGAAAAACTGTTTTTT.

The CDR3 loop is CASSLGQSNEQFF. In DNA form, the CDR3 reads TGTGCCAGCAGCTTAGGGCAGAGCAATGAGCAGTTCTTC. The gene calls are TRBV11-2 and TRBJ2-1, with D uncertain. Germline V lookup: CDR1 SGHAT, CDR2 FQNNGV. V lost 1 base and J lost 6, with 7 bases in between. This CDR3 is 13 amino acids long. The whole variable domain, filled in from reference TRBV11-2 and TRBJ2-1, reads EAGVAQSPRYKIIEKRQSVAFWCNPISGHATLYWYQQILGQGPKLLIQFQNNGVVDDSQLPKDRFSAERLKGVDSTLKIQPAKLEDSAVYLCASSLGQSNEQFFGPGTRLTVL.

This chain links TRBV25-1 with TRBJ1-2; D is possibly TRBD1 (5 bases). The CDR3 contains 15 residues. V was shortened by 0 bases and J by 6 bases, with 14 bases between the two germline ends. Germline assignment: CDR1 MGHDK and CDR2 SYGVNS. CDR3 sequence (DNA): TGTGCCAGCAGTGAATACAGCAGGGATACTCATGGCTACACCTTC. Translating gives CASSEYSRDTHGYTF.

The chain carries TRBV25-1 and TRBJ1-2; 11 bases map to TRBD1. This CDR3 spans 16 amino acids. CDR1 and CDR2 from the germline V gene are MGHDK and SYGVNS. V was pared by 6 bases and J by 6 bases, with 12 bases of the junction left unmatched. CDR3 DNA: TGTGCCAGCAGAGGAACAGGGGACAGGGGGATTAATGGCTACACCTTC. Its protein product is CASRGTGDRGINGYTF.

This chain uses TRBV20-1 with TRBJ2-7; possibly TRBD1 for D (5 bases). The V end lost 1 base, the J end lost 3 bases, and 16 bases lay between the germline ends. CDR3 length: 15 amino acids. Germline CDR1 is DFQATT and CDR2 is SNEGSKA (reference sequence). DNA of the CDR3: TGCAGTGCTAGAGGATCGACAGAAAATGGCTACGAGCAGTACTTC. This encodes CSARGSTENGYEQYF.

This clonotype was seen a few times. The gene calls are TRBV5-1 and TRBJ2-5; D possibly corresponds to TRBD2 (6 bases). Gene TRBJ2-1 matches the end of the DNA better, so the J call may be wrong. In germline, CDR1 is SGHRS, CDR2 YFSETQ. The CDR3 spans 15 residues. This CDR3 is CASSLVLAEHNEQFF. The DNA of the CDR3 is TGCGCCAGCAGCTTGGTATTAGCGGAACACAATGAGCAGTTCTTC.

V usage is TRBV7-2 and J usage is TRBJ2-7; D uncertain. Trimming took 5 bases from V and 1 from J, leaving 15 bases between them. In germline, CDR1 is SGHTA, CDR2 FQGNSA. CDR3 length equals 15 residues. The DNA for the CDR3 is TGTGCCAGCAGCCCGAGTCCCGTGGGGTCCTACGAGCAGTACTTC. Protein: CASSPSPVGSYEQYF.

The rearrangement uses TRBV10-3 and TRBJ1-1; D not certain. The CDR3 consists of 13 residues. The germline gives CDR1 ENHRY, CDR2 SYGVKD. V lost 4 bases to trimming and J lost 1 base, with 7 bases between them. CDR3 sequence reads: CAISAGENTEAFF. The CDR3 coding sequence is TGTGCCATCAGTGCGGGAGAGAACACTGAAGCTTTCTTT.

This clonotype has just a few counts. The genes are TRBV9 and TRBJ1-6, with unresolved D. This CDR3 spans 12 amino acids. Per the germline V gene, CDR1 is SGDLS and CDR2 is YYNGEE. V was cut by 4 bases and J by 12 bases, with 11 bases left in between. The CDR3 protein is CASSPPPGPLHF. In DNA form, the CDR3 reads TGTGCCAGCAGCCCGCCCCCGGGACCCCTCCACTTT.

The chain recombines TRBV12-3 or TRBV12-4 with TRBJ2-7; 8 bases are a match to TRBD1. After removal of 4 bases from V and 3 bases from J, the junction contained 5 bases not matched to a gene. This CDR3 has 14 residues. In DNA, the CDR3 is TGTGCCAGCAGTTCGGGACAGGCTTTCTACGAGCAGTACTTC. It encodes CASSSGQAFYEQYF.

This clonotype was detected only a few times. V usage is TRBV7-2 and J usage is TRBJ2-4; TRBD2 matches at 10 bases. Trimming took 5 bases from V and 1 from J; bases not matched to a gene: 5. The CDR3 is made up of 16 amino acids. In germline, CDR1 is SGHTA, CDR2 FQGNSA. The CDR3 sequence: CASSTQREGAKNIQYF. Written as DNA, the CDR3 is TGTGCCAGCAGCACTCAGCGGGAGGGCGCCAAAAACATTCAGTACTTC.

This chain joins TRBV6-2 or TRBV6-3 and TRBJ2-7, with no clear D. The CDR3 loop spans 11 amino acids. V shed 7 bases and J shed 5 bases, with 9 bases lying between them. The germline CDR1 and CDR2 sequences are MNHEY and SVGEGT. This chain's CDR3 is CASTDLNEQYF. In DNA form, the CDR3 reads TGTGCCAGCACCGACCTAAACGAGCAGTACTTC.

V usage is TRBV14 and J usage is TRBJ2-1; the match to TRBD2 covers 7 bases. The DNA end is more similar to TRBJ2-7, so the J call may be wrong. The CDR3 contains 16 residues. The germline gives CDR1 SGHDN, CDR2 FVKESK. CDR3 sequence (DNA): TGTGCCAGCAGCCCCCTGGGAGGGGTTACTAACTACGAGCAGTACTTC. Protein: CASSPLGGVTNYEQYF.

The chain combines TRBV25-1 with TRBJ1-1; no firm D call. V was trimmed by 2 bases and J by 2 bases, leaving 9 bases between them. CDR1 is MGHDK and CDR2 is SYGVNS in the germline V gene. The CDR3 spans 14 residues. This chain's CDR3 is CASSEGQLNTEAFF. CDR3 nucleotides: TGTGCCAGCAGTGAAGGGCAGCTAAACACTGAAGCTTTCTTT.